One and the same sample provided the 4 T cell receptor beta chains below, sequenced in a study of control samples from healthy donors and cancer patients. The method was immunoSEQ multiplex PCR; TCRdb's version includes in-frame clones alone and lacks a portion of them. The sample contains fewer than 30,000 clones, 85% to 90% of which appear only once. The sample taken for sequencing was PBMCs. Source of these receptors: a woman in her 40s with lung cancer.

J is TRBJ1-5 and V is TRBV30, with TRBD1 identical over 9 bases. The germline V gene encodes CDR1 GTSNPN and CDR2 SVGIG (reference sequence). The trim removed 4 bases at V and 3 bases at J, leaving 4 bases unmatched. The CDR3 is made up of 14 amino acids. The DNA for the CDR3 is TGTGCCTGGAACACAGGGGGCGTCAATCAGCCCCAGCATTTT. Protein: CAWNTGGVNQPQHF. The whole variable domain, filled in from reference TRBV30 and TRBJ1-5, reads SQTIHQWPATLVQPVGSPLSLECTVEGTSNPNLYWYRQAAGRGLQLLFYSVGIGQISSEVPQNLSASRPQDRQFILSSKKLLLSDSGFYLCAWNTGGVNQPQHFGDGTRLSIL.

The chain recombines TRBV7-9 with TRBJ2-3; 9 bases match TRBD1. With 1 base clipped from V and 5 bases from J, the junction kept 10 bases outside the gene matches. The germline gives CDR1 SEHNR, CDR2 FQNEAQ (reference sequence). The CDR3 has 17 amino acids. The CDR3 bases are TGTGCCAGCAGCTTAGACGTTTTAGGACAGGGGTTAGATACGCAGTATTTT. Residues: CASSLDVLGQGLDTQYF.

J is TRBJ1-1 and V is TRBV19; a possible D gene is TRBD1 (5 bases). Trimming shortened V by 3 bases and J by 1 base, and 12 bases separated the two germline ends. Germline V CDR1 and CDR2: LNHDA, SQIVND (reference sequence). The CDR3 loop spans 15 amino acids. The CDR3 is CASSIDRGTNTEAFF. CDR3 in DNA: TGTGCCAGTAGTATTGACCGGGGGACGAACACTGAAGCTTTCTTT. Looking up the rest from reference TRBV19 and TRBJ1-1 gives the full variable domain: DGGITQSPKYLFRKEGQNVTLSCEQNLNHDAMYWYRQDPGQGLRLIYYSQIVNDFQKGDIAEGYSVSREKKESFPLTVTSAQKNPTAFYLCASSIDRGTNTEAFFGQGTRLTVV.

J is TRBJ1-4 and V is TRBV6-2 or TRBV6-3; no clear D gene. Germline V gene sequence: CDR1 MNHEY, CDR2 SVGEGT. This CDR3 is 14 amino acids long. Trimming cost V 5 bases and J 0 bases, with 7 bases left between them. CDR3: CASSQIATNEKLFF. The CDR3 nucleotides are TGTGCCAGCAGTCAGATTGCAACTAATGAAAAACTGTTTTTT.